A selection of T cell receptor beta chains follows, all from one sample in a study of CD8 T cells in ankylosing spondylitis. TCRdb analysed the 5' RACE reads with MiXCR anew, one entry per CDR3 protein. The sample lists 800,000 to 900,000 distinct CDR3 sequences, approximately 12% occurring once. Material: blood, either unsorted or a sorted T cell fraction (not recorded which). The source of these receptors is a male donor with ankylosing spondylitis. The CDR3 runs from the conserved cysteine through the conserved F or W. D genes are given only for firm matches. Part of the rows lack a size; the others show once, few, many or a class for expanded clones.

cdr3_aa cdr3_nt j_call d_call v_call clone_size
CASSAPSTANTEAFF TGTGCCAGCAGCGCCCCCTCGACGGCGAACACTGAAGCTTTCTTT TRBJ1-1 NA TRBV9 few
CSARDGRSGETQYF TGCAGTGCTAGAGATGGGAGGTCCGGGGAGACCCAGTACTTC TRBJ2-5 NA TRBV20-1 NA
CSASPSGGGTQYF TGCAGTGCTAGCCCATCGGGGGGAGGGACCCAGTACTTC TRBJ2-5 TRBD2 TRBV20-1 few
CASSLLRFPDTQYF TGCGCCAGCAGCTTGTTGCGGTTCCCAGATACGCAGTATTTT TRBJ2-3 NA TRBV5-1 NA
CASSQRTSGITDTQYF TGTGCCAGCAGCCAAAGGACTAGCGGCATCACAGATACGCAGTATTTT TRBJ2-3 TRBD2 TRBV12-3/TRBV12-4 few
CASSTKGRAYNEQFF TGTGCCAGCAGCACCAAGGGACGCGCTTACAATGAGCAGTTCTTC TRBJ2-1 NA TRBV7-6 few
CASRRTSGSAYEQYF TGTGCCAGCAGGCGTACTAGCGGGAGTGCCTACGAGCAGTACTTC TRBJ2-7 TRBD2 TRBV7-2 few
CATSGKVQEPTNEKLFF TGTGCCACCAGCGGGAAGGTCCAGGAACCAACTAATGAAAAACTGTTTTTT TRBJ1-4 NA TRBV15 NA
CASTRQAGGSSITEAFF TGTGCCAGCACCCGGCAGGCAGGTGGGTCGAGTATCACTGAAGCTTTCTTT TRBJ1-1 NA TRBV6-2/TRBV6-3 NA
CASSFSTRETQYF TGTGCCAGCAGCTTCTCAACCCGAGAGACCCAGTACTTC TRBJ2-5 NA TRBV7-2 NA
CASSHGPNTYEQYF TGTGCCAGCAGCCATGGACCGAATACCTACGAGCAGTACTTC TRBJ2-7 NA TRBV11-2 NA
CASSLRASVWDYTF TGTGCCAGCAGCTTAAGGGCATCCGTTTGGGACTACACCTTC TRBJ1-2 NA TRBV7-9 NA